This T cell receptor beta chain was sequenced during a study of T-cell reconstitution after alpha-beta-depleted transplantation in children. Unique molecular identifiers were incorporated during preparation of the TCRbeta library. Each CDR3 protein is one row after TCRdb ran MiXCR on the PCR reads. The sample lists around 480,000 distinct CDR3 sequences, approximately 32% occurring once. The germline V gene has CDR1 SQVTM and CDR2 ANQGSEA. Trimming pared 6 bases from V and 8 bases from J, leaving 19 bases between. The CDR3 has 13 residues. This specimen consisted of PBMCs from the stem cell graft donor, obtained from the stem cell graft. V and J are TRBV29-1 and TRBJ1-1; maybe TRBD1 (5 bases). This sequence originates from a human donor who donated a stem cell graft to a child with aplastic anemia. CDR3 residues: CSVRTQLETEAFF. CDR3 nucleotide sequence: TGCAGCGTCCGGACACAACTTGAGACGGAAGCTTTCTTT.